This is a list of T cell receptor beta chains from one sample in a study of CD8+CD57+ T cells in acquired aplastic anemia. One entry per CDR3 protein, called by TCRdb with MiXCR from the reads. This table has some 200,000 distinct CDR3 sequences, roughly half appearing once. The sequencing input was sorted CD4+, CD8+, or CD8+CD57+ T cells (not recorded which) from PBMCs. The receptors come from a human donor with aplastic anemia. Each CDR3 is given with its conserved first and last residue. The D gene is left open where the match is weak. Rows give clone size only sometimes, using once, few, many, or a class for an expanded clone.

few,TRBJ1-6,TRBD1,TRBV7-8,TGTGCCAGCAGCAGACAGGGGGCAGATAATTCACCCCTCCACTTT,CASSRQGADNSPLHF
-,TRBJ1-3,TRBD1,TRBV9,TGTGCCAGCAGCGGATCAGGGGGCCAGTCTGGAAACACCATATATTTT,CASSGSGGQSGNTIYF
many,TRBJ2-7,TRBD2,TRBV19,TGTGCCAGTAGTATCTGGCTAGCGGGAGTGAACGAGCAGTACTTC,CASSIWLAGVNEQYF
many,TRBJ2-1,TRBD2,TRBV7-2,TGTGCCAGCAGCGCCTCTAGCGGAGGGAGCTCCTACAATGAGCAGTTCTTC,CASSASSGGSSYNEQFF
-,TRBJ1-1,-,TRBV18,TGTGCCAGCTCACCACCAGGGAACACTGAAGCTTTCTTT,CASSPPGNTEAFF
once,TRBJ1-1,TRBD1,TRBV11-3,TGTGCCAGCAGCTTGCTAGGGACAGTGAACACTGAAGCTTTCTTT,CASSLLGTVNTEAFF
-,TRBJ2-1,-,TRBV2,TGTGCCAGCAATCGGCCTACCTCCTACAATGAGCAGTTCTTC,CASNRPTSYNEQFF
once,TRBJ1-2,-,TRBV10-2,TGCGCCAGCACCCCGATTGGAGGCCAGTATAACTATGGCTACACCTTC,CASTPIGGQYNYGYTF
-,TRBJ1-2,-,TRBV12-3/TRBV12-4,TGTGCCAGCAGTTTAAGGGGCCCCTATGGCTGCACCTTC,CASSLRGPYGCTF
-,TRBJ2-4,-,TRBV5-1,TGCGCCAGCAGCTTGGACCTTACAGATCTAGCCAAAAACATTCAGTACTTC,CASSLDLTDLAKNIQYF
once,TRBJ1-2,-,TRBV9,TGTGCCAGCAGCGTAGCTGATGGGTATAACTATGGCTACACCTTC,CASSVADGYNYGYTF
-,TRBJ2-7,-,TRBV7-8,TGTGCCAGCAGCTTGGGCACGTTCTACGAGCAGTACTTC,CASSLGTFYEQYF
-,TRBJ2-3,TRBD2,TRBV4-1,TGCGCCAGCAGCCCCCCAGGGAGGGGCACAGATACGCAGTATTTT,CASSPPGRGTDTQYF
-,TRBJ2-5,TRBD2,TRBV10-1,TGCGCCAGCAGTTCTGGACTAAGCGGGAAGGTAGAGACCCAGTACTTC,CASSSGLSGKVETQYF
many,TRBJ1-3,-,TRBV15,TGTGCCACCAGCAGAGAGTGGCAGGGGACGCTTGGAAACACCATATATTTT,CATSREWQGTLGNTIYF
-,TRBJ2-2,TRBD2,TRBV10-3,TGTGCCATCAGTGCAGGACTAGCGGTTAACACCGGGGAGCTGTTTTTT,CAISAGLAVNTGELFF
-,TRBJ2-1,-,TRBV11-2,TGTGCCAGCAGCCCACGGGGGGCAAGCTACAATGAGCAGTTCTTC,CASSPRGASYNEQFF
many,TRBJ1-4,-,TRBV19,TGTGCCAGTAGTGCCAGAGAAAAACTGTTTTTT,CASSAREKLFF
-,TRBJ2-1,TRBD2,TRBV11-2,TGTGCCAGCAGCTTAGTGAGGGGACTAGCGGATGAGCAGTTCTTC,CASSLVRGLADEQFF
-,TRBJ2-7,TRBD1,TRBV20-1,TGCAGTGCTCTTGGGACAGGGATCGACGAGCAGTACTTC,CSALGTGIDEQYF
-,TRBJ2-5,TRBD1,TRBV12-3/TRBV12-4,TGTGCCAGCAGTACACCCGGGACAGGGGGCGGAATTCAAGAGACCCAGTACTTC,CASSTPGTGGGIQETQYF
-,TRBJ2-7,TRBD1,TRBV9,TGTGCCAGCAGCCCCTTTGTTGAGGACAGGGTAATGGAGCAGTACTTC,CASSPFVEDRVMEQYF
-,TRBJ1-4,-,TRBV29-1,TGCAGCGTTGAAAAGGCGAGACAGCTGTTTTTT,CSVEKARQLFF
-,TRBJ2-2,TRBD1,TRBV19,TGTGCCAGTAGGACAGGGCTGACCGGGGAGCTGTTTTTT,CASRTGLTGELFF
many,TRBJ1-5,TRBD1,TRBV6-5,TGTGCCAGCAGTTACGGCAGGGGGCAGCCCCAGCATTTT,CASSYGRGQPQHF
once,TRBJ2-3,TRBD2,TRBV24-1,TGTGCCACCAGTCCTAGGACTAGCGGGGTAGATACGCAGTATTTT,CATSPRTSGVDTQYF
-,TRBJ1-3,-,TRBV6-5,TGTGCCAGCAGTTACCTCCTCTCTGGAAACACCATATATTTT,CASSYLLSGNTIYF
-,TRBJ2-3,-,TRBV29-1,TGCAGCGTTGGAGGACATATCAGAACAGATACGCAGTATTTT,CSVGGHIRTDTQYF
once,TRBJ2-1,TRBD2,TRBV19,TGTGCCAGTAGTGTCCCCCTAGCGGGGATTGACAATGAGCAGTTCTTC,CASSVPLAGIDNEQFF